This T cell receptor beta chain is drawn from a study of cytomegalovirus exposure and HLA in healthy donors. Study information: Around 80 million unique TCR sequences came from HLA-typed donors in an early release. Overall study findings and caveats: In an earlier analysis, in some 500 donors, most V segments appeared productive either ~87% or ~30% of the time. Immune exposure information available was restricted to CMV serostatus.

J was trimmed by 0 bases and V by 6 bases; bases with no gene match: 17. The CDR3 sequence is 18 residues long. Germline loops: CDR1 MDHEN, CDR2 SYDVKM. Concerning this clone itself: Its target is unknown.

Primers for the PCR totalled 60 Vbeta and 13 Jbeta. Libraries were prepared by immunoSEQ multiplex PCR; TCRdb keeps only in-frame clonotypes and omits some of them. The repertoire has about 160,000 clones, around 60% of them found once; the top ten carry roughly 6.4%. V gene TRBV28 combines with J gene TRBJ2-7; 7 positions match TRBD2. The clonotype originates from a woman aged 55-75 years in good health and CMV-seropositive. What was sequenced was PBMCs. The CDR3 region has the DNA TGTGCCAGCAGGACTGGATGGCGTGTAACTAGCGACTCCTACGAGCAGTACTTC. Its protein product is CASRTGWRVTSDSYEQYF.